The entry below describes one T cell receptor (beta chain). Its specificity is not known. CDR3-region Arm-PCR and iRepertoire HTBI primers produced the TCR beta libraries. TCRdb re-called the multiplex PCR reads through MiXCR, storing one row per CDR3 protein. The sample shows under 350,000 distinct CDR3 sequences, 22% of them seen only once. Time point given: persistent/refractory GD, antithyroid drugs over 5 years with positive TRAb. Preparation of the TCR library used RNA extracted from PBMCs. EDTA tubes held roughly 9 milliliters of peripheral blood from each patient. The data belong to a study of regulatory T cells in long-lasting Graves disease. Turning to the study itself: A definition of persistent Graves' disease required over 5 years of antithyroid drugs plus positive TSH receptor antibodies. Study-wide results and limits: Persistent disease exhibited a predilection for TRBV28, TRBJ1-2 and TRBJ2-5. The persistent group shared 2,500 to 3,000 public clonotypes, more than the 966 shared by new patients.

The V and J ends lost 4 bases and 8 bases respectively, with 16 bases between them. Germline V CDR1 and CDR2: SGHDT, YYEEEE. This CDR3 has 14 amino acids. The gene calls are TRBV5-6 and TRBJ2-1, with a possible D match to TRBD2 (5 bases). Sequences were derived from peripheral blood mononuclear cells (PBMCs), sampled when the disease was refractory, from a patient treated with antithyroid drugs. The clonotype originates from a female donor with Graves disease. CDR3 nucleotides: TGTGCCAGCAGCGGGTGGTGGAGGCCGGATGAGCAGTTCTTC. Translating gives CASSGWWRPDEQFF.